This T cell receptor (beta chain) was identified during a study of sequential checkpoint blockade in melanoma. Background on the study: Under 25 patients had matched tumor biopsies before treatment and at week 13 after nivolumab or ipilimumab alone. Overall study results and limits: About 30 times likelier clinical benefit followed increased tumor T-cell fraction and clonality. For nivolumab-first patients, baseline tumor clonality was associated with response.

J gave up 2 bases and V 4 bases, and 8 bases lay outside the gene matches. CDR3 size: 15 residues. Germline values: CDR1 SGHNT, CDR2 YENEEA. The treatment is: randomized to nivolumab then ipilimumab (arm A) or the reverse (arm B). Some clones are missing from TCRdb's copy, which holds only in-frame ones; the method was immunoSEQ multiplex PCR. This table has several thousand clones, 18% appearing once. This clone was detected a few times. No antigen is known for it. The rearrangement links TRBV11-3 to TRBJ2-7, with 7 bases fitting TRBD1. The sequencing used tumor tissue (inferred from file names), collected from a patient given nivolumab and ipilimumab in sequence. The clonotype originates from a human donor with melanoma. CDR3 sequence reads: CASSSGQPKPYEQYF. CDR3 nucleotides: TGTGCCAGCAGCTCGGGACAGCCAAAGCCCTACGAGCAGTACTTC.